The 17 T cell receptor beta chains in this list originate from one sample, sequenced in a study of shared clonotypes between healthy human individuals. Naive CD8 cells comprised CD45RO-negative, CCR7-positively selected cells, excluding terminally differentiated effector memory CD45RA+ cells. The data were produced by immunoSEQ multiplex PCR, yet TCRdb's version contains in-frame clones alone and is incomplete. Here the sample spans 2 million or so clones, about 95% being singletons. Sequences were obtained from naive CD8+ T cells sorted from blood. These receptors were obtained from a man in his late teens or twenties in good health.

The chain links TRBV10-1 to TRBJ2-4, with D possibly matching TRBD1 (8 bases). Germline lookup yields CDR1 WNHNN and CDR2 SYGVQD (reference sequence). CDR3 length: 12 residues. Trimming left V 5 bases short and J 8 bases short, with 10 bases between. The DNA for the CDR3 is TGCGCCAGCAGTACAGGGGGGGACATTCAGTACTTC. This gives the protein CASSTGGDIQYF.

The chain recombines TRBV27 with TRBJ1-2; D remains unclear. The CDR3 spans 13 residues. Trimming cost V 6 bases and J 4 bases, with 12 bases left between them. Germline CDR1 MNHEY, CDR2 SMNVEV (reference sequence). CDR3 in amino acids: CASRPDGVYGYTF. DNA for the CDR3: TGTGCCAGCAGGCCGGACGGAGTCTATGGCTACACCTTC.

The V and J genes are TRBV5-4 and TRBJ2-7; D is possibly TRBD1 (6 bases). Trimming cost V 5 bases and J 2 bases, with 11 bases left between them. Germline lookup yields CDR1 SGHNT and CDR2 YYREEE (reference sequence). The CDR3 is 13 residues long. CDR3 region: CASRPQGTYEQYF. In DNA, the CDR3 is TGTGCCAGCAGGCCACAGGGAACCTACGAGCAGTACTTC.

The rearrangement links TRBV11-2 to TRBJ2-4; D is perhaps TRBD2 (6 bases). CDR3 length: 15 amino acids. The germline CDR1 and CDR2 sequences are SGHAT and FQNNGV. CDR3 bases: TGTGCGTCTACAGTTGGGGGGTACGGCAAAAACATTCAGTACTTC. Its protein product is CASTVGGYGKNIQYF.

This clone showed up just once. CDR3 DNA: TGTGCCAGCAGCCCGACAGGGAATCAGCCCCAGCATTTT. Its protein product is CASSPTGNQPQHF. The V and J genes are TRBV5-6 and TRBJ1-5; 7 nucleotides line up with TRBD1. Germline-derived CDR1 and CDR2 are SGHDT and YYEEEE. J gave up 4 bases and V 4 bases, and 2 bases lay outside the gene matches. There are 13 residues in the CDR3.

This clone was detected only a few times. This rearrangement joins TRBV4-1 to TRBJ2-7; 12 bases match TRBD2. CDR1 is MGHRA, CDR2 YSYEKL, per germline. Losses at the gene ends were 5 bases for V and 0 bases for J; bases not matched to a gene: 2. The CDR3 totals 15 residues. The CDR3 region has the DNA TGCGCCAGCAGCGGACTAGCGGGGAGCTCCTACGAGCAGTACTTC. As protein: CASSGLAGSSYEQYF.

The V and J genes are TRBV10-1 and TRBJ2-5; TRBD2 matches at 13 bases. The length of the CDR3 is 16 residues. The ends lost 6 bases at V and 4 bases at J; junction bases unmatched: 8. Germline CDR1 reads WNHNN; CDR2 reads SYGVQD (reference sequence). CDR3 DNA: TGCGCCAGCAGGGGGACTAGCGGGAAAGGGGGAGAGACCCAGTACTTC. Amino acid sequence: CASRGTSGKGGETQYF.

The V gene is TRBV6-5, the J gene TRBJ2-3; D not resolved. Germline V gives CDR1 MNHEY, CDR2 SVGAGI. Trimming stripped 7 bases from V and 5 bases from J, with 10 bases between. The CDR3 contains 12 residues. Here the CDR3 reads CASTKEGDTQYF. In DNA form, the CDR3 reads TGTGCCAGCACTAAAGAAGGAGATACGCAGTATTTT.

This clone was detected only once. The rearrangement links TRBV11-2 to TRBJ1-3; D remains unclear. Trimming removed 5 bases from V and 0 bases from J, with 14 bases in between. The CDR3 has 16 amino acids. The germline V gene encodes CDR1 SGHAT and CDR2 FQNNGV. This CDR3 is CASSEHRVRSGNTIYF. DNA of the CDR3: TGTGCCAGCAGCGAACATAGGGTCCGCTCTGGAAACACCATATATTTT.

This clone was observed a single time. The rearrangement joins TRBV9 to TRBJ2-3, with TRBD2 matching 9 bases. Trimming cost V 0 bases and J 0 bases; bases outside gene matches: 8. The CDR3 is 18 residues long. Germline lookup yields CDR1 SGDLS and CDR2 YYNGEE. The CDR3 is CASSVVATSGLSTDTQYF. As DNA, the CDR3 is TGTGCCAGCAGCGTAGTTGCGACTAGCGGCCTGAGCACAGATACGCAGTATTTT.

The V call is TRBV4-1, the J call TRBJ2-7; 8 bases fit TRBD1. The CDR3 consists of 16 residues. Germline values: CDR1 MGHRA, CDR2 YSYEKL. V was pared by 0 bases and J by 3 bases, with 7 bases of the junction left unmatched. The CDR3 region is CASSQDLQGAYYEQYF. In DNA form, the CDR3 reads TGCGCCAGCAGCCAAGACCTCCAGGGGGCATACTACGAGCAGTACTTC.

The chain couples TRBV7-9 to TRBJ2-5; 8 bases align to TRBD2. The CDR3 contains 17 residues. Losses at the gene ends were 4 bases for V and 3 bases for J; bases not matched to a gene: 13. Per the germline V gene, CDR1 is SEHNR and CDR2 is FQNEAQ (reference sequence). Here the CDR3 DNA reads TGTGCCAGCAGCTCTCCCAAGGGGCGGGGGGACAAAGAGACCCAGTACTTC. Encoded protein: CASSSPKGRGDKETQYF.

The gene calls are TRBV6-1 and TRBJ2-2; D is unresolved. V lost 5 bases and J 4 bases, leaving 14 bases between the germline ends. The germline V gene encodes CDR1 MNHNS and CDR2 SASEGT. This CDR3 spans 15 amino acids. The chain's CDR3 is CASSPFAPGTGELFF. CDR3 in DNA: TGTGCCAGCAGTCCTTTCGCCCCGGGCACCGGGGAGCTGTTTTTT.

V gene TRBV28 combines with J gene TRBJ2-3; 7 positions match TRBD2. Germline CDR1 reads MDHEN; CDR2 reads SYDVKM. The CDR3 has 17 amino acids. J lost 4 bases, V lost 2 bases, and 12 bases had no gene match. The CDR3 region has the DNA TGTGCCAGCAGTTTAAGGGGCGAGGGACTACATTCAGATACGCAGTATTTT. This encodes CASSLRGEGLHSDTQYF.

About this clone itself: The same CDR3 arises from other DNA sequences in this sample as well. The chain is built from TRBV4-1 and TRBJ2-7; 11 positions match TRBD1. The CDR3 totals 14 residues. Per germline, CDR1 MGHRA and CDR2 YSYEKL. With 4 bases clipped from V and 5 bases from J, the junction kept 4 bases outside the gene matches. The CDR3 reads CASSPRTGGNEQYF. CDR3 DNA: TGCGCCAGCAGCCCCCGGACAGGGGGCAACGAGCAGTACTTC.

The chain joins TRBV2 to TRBJ2-2; the match to TRBD2 covers 11 bases. Germline assignment: CDR1 SNHLY and CDR2 FYNNEI. J lost 1 base, V lost 4 bases, and 5 bases had no gene match. The CDR3 loop spans 17 amino acids. CDR3 nucleotides: TGTGCCAGCAGTGGTCCGGGACTAGCGGTGAACACCGGGGAGCTGTTTTTT. Amino acids: CASSGPGLAVNTGELFF.

This clone is a singleton in its sample. The J gene is TRBJ2-1, the V gene TRBV4-3; D is uncertain. Trimming cost V 0 bases and J 3 bases, with 6 bases left between them. The CDR3 runs to 14 residues. CDR1 LGHNA and CDR2 YSLEER come from the germline V gene. CDR3 residues: CASSQDVSYNEQFF. The CDR3 DNA follows: TGCGCCAGCAGCCAAGATGTCAGCTACAATGAGCAGTTCTTC.